A selection of T cell receptor beta chains follows, all from one sample in a study of chemoradiotherapy in HPV16-positive cancers. Data came from immunoSEQ multiplex PCR; TCRdb stores just in-frame clones and leaves some out. The sample carries about 29,000 clones, 91% recorded once. This specimen consisted of blood, obtained from a patient who underwent chemoradiotherapy. The receptors stem from a human donor with HPV-associated anogenital cancer. CDR3s include the opening cysteine and the closing phenylalanine or tryptophan. The D gene is left open where the match is weak. Where a row states a size, it is once, few, many or the class of an expanded clone; other rows omit it.

TRBV9,NA,TRBD2,TRBJ2-1,TGTGCCAGCAGCCACCCGGGACTAGCCAACAATGAGCAGTTCTTC,CASSHPGLANNEQFF
TRBV7-3,NA,TRBD1,TRBJ1-1,TGTGCCAGCAGCTTCGCGACAGGGGTCCCTGAAGCTTTCTTT,CASSFATGVPEAFF
TRBV7-9,NA,NA,TRBJ1-2,TGTGCCAGCAGCCCGCCGGTCTCTAACTATGGCTACACCTTC,CASSPPVSNYGYTF
TRBV10-1,NA,TRBD2,TRBJ2-1,TGCGCCAGCAGCCTCGGGACTAGCGGAGAGCAGTTCTTC,CASSLGTSGEQFF
TRBV5-1,NA,NA,TRBJ2-1,TGCGCCAGCAGCCAGGACGCCTACAATGAGCAGTTCTTC,CASSQDAYNEQFF
TRBV5-1,NA,TRBD1,TRBJ1-1,TGCGCCAGCAGCCCTTTAACTACAGGGGACACTGAAGCTTTCTTT,CASSPLTTGDTEAFF
TRBV11-2,NA,TRBD2,TRBJ2-3,TGTGCCAGCAGCTCTGACCCGGGACTAGCGAGAATAGATACGCAGTATTTT,CASSSDPGLARIDTQYF
TRBV2,NA,TRBD2,TRBJ2-3,TGTGCCAGCACCAGCGGGGGCGTAGATACGCAGTATTTT,CASTSGGVDTQYF
TRBV28,NA,NA,TRBJ2-5,TGTGCCAGCAGTCCCGGAGCGCGAAGACAAGAGACCCAGTACTTC,CASSPGARRQETQYF
TRBV9,NA,NA,TRBJ2-3,TGTGCCAGCAGCGTGGGGGGAAATCGGGATACGCAGTATTTT,CASSVGGNRDTQYF
TRBV27,NA,NA,TRBJ1-1,TGTGCCAGCAGACTTTATAGCCCGGGGACTGAAGCTTTCTTT,CASRLYSPGTEAFF
TRBV10-2,NA,TRBD1,TRBJ2-7,TGCGCCAGCAGTGATACAGGGGGGCCTACCTACGAGCAGTACTTC,CASSDTGGPTYEQYF
TRBV30,NA,TRBD1,TRBJ1-2,TGTGCCCAGGGGGGACGGTATGGCTACACCTTC,CAQGGRYGYTF
TRBV28,NA,NA,TRBJ2-7,TGTGCCAGCAGTAAAACAGGGGGGGGGTACGAGCAGTACTTC,CASSKTGGGYEQYF
TRBV14,NA,NA,TRBJ1-2,TGTGCCAGCAGCCAATCCCGGGGAGGAGATGGCTACACCTTC,CASSQSRGGDGYTF
TRBV7-8,NA,NA,TRBJ1-2,TGTGCCAGCAGCTTCCTGGGGGCGGGCGATGGCTACACCTTC,CASSFLGAGDGYTF
TRBV10-3,NA,NA,TRBJ1-2,TGTGCCATCAGTGAGGGAGTGGGAGTGAGCTACACCTTC,CAISEGVGVSYTF
TRBV4-3,NA,NA,TRBJ1-6,TGCGCCAGCAGCCAAGATAAGGCCAGGGAAGATTCACCCCTCCACTTT,CASSQDKAREDSPLHF
TRBV7-2,NA,TRBD1,TRBJ1-6,TGTGCCAGCAGCACCCGACCGGGACAGGGTACATCACCCCTCCACTTT,CASSTRPGQGTSPLHF
TRBV27,once,TRBD1,TRBJ1-1,TGTGCCAGCAGTTTCCACAGGGGTAGAAACACTGAAGCTTTCTTT,CASSFHRGRNTEAFF
TRBV10-3,NA,TRBD1,TRBJ2-2,TGTGCCATCTCGATACGACAGGGTAGGACCGGGGAGCTGTTTTTT,CAISIRQGRTGELFF
TRBV7-9,NA,NA,TRBJ1-2,TGTGCCAGCAGCCTCAATTCAGGGGACTATGGCTACACCTTC,CASSLNSGDYGYTF
TRBV2,NA,NA,TRBJ1-3,TGTGCCATCAAGACAGGTCGCTCTGGAAACACCATATATTTT,CAIKTGRSGNTIYF
TRBV5-5,NA,NA,TRBJ1-2,TGTGCCAGCAGCTTGGACAGCAGGGCCTATGGCTACACCTTC,CASSLDSRAYGYTF
TRBV2,NA,TRBD2,TRBJ2-3,TGTGCCAGCAGTTCTACATCGACTAGCGGGAGGGCAGATACGCAGTATTTT,CASSSTSTSGRADTQYF
TRBV6-5,once,NA,TRBJ1-6,TGTGCCAGCAGTTCCTTGACAGGTCCCCGTAATTCACCCCTCCACTTT,CASSSLTGPRNSPLHF
TRBV18,NA,TRBD2,TRBJ2-1,TGTGCCAGCTCCCAAGGACAGGGGGGACTAGCGGGATACAATGAGCAGTTCTTC,CASSQGQGGLAGYNEQFF
TRBV2,NA,TRBD2,TRBJ2-2,TGTGCCAGCAGTGAACCACTAGCGGGAGGCACGAACACCGGGGAGCTGTTTTTT,CASSEPLAGGTNTGELFF
TRBV10-3,NA,NA,TRBJ1-4,TGTGCCATCAGTTCCACAGCAGGCAGTAATGAAAAACTGTTTTTT,CAISSTAGSNEKLFF
TRBV5-1,NA,NA,TRBJ2-5,TGCGCCAGCAGCTTGGAGGAGGGGGGGACCCAGTACTTC,CASSLEEGGTQYF
TRBV4-1,NA,TRBD1,TRBJ2-1,TGCGCCAGCAGCGACGGGACAGGGTACAATGAGCAGTTCTTC,CASSDGTGYNEQFF
TRBV7-8,NA,NA,TRBJ1-2,TGTGCCAGCAGCTTATTGGAAAGGGACTATGGCTACACCTTC,CASSLLERDYGYTF
TRBV10-3,NA,TRBD2,TRBJ2-7,TGTGCCATCAGTGAGTTATCGGGACTAGTCTACGAGCAGTACTTC,CAISELSGLVYEQYF
TRBV7-6,NA,NA,TRBJ1-2,TGTGCCAGCAGTCATAGAGGGAACTATGGCTACACCTTC,CASSHRGNYGYTF
TRBV6-1,NA,NA,TRBJ2-3,TGTGCCAGCAGCCTTACCCTAGGGGGTACGCAGTATTTT,CASSLTLGGTQYF
TRBV5-1,NA,NA,TRBJ1-5,TGCGCCAGCAGCTTGGGGGGGGGTCTCAATCAGCCCCAGCATTTT,CASSLGGGLNQPQHF
TRBV6-1,NA,TRBD1,TRBJ2-7,TGTGCCAGCAGTGACCCCGGGACAGGACATTACGAGCAGTACTTC,CASSDPGTGHYEQYF
TRBV28,NA,NA,TRBJ1-5,TGTGCCAGCACCTCCTTCCCGGGCACAGGGACAAAGGCCAATCAGCCCCAGCATTTT,CASTSFPGTGTKANQPQHF
TRBV7-2,NA,TRBD2,TRBJ2-3,TGTGCCAGCAGCCCCGGGGGGTCGGTGGATACGCAGTATTTT,CASSPGGSVDTQYF
TRBV7-6,NA,NA,TRBJ2-3,TGTGCCAGCAGCTTAGGCAGCCACACAGATACGCAGTATTTT,CASSLGSHTDTQYF
TRBV5-5,NA,TRBD1,TRBJ2-2,TGTGCCAGCAGCTCAACAGGGGCCACCGGGGAGCTGTTTTTT,CASSSTGATGELFF
TRBV29-1,NA,TRBD1,TRBJ2-4,TGCAGCGTTGAGACAGGGGTAGGAAACATTCAGTACTTC,CSVETGVGNIQYF
TRBV4-2,NA,NA,TRBJ1-1,TGTGCCAGCAGCTTAGCAAATTCTGAAGCTTTCTTT,CASSLANSEAFF
TRBV25-1,NA,TRBD1,TRBJ2-1,TGTGCCAGCGGACAGGGTTACAATGAGCAGTTCTTC,CASGQGYNEQFF
TRBV6-5,NA,TRBD2,TRBJ2-1,TGTGCCAGCAGTTACTTTGCGGGAGGGTTATACAATGAGCAGTTCTTC,CASSYFAGGLYNEQFF
TRBV2,NA,NA,TRBJ2-7,TGTGCCAGCAGCCCGTACTCCTACGAGCAGTACTTC,CASSPYSYEQYF
TRBV29-1,few,TRBD1,TRBJ1-4,TGCAGCGTTGAATCGGGACAGGGGGGAGAAAAACTGTTTTTT,CSVESGQGGEKLFF
TRBV7-2,NA,NA,TRBJ2-3,TGTGCCAGCAGCTTAGGCCACAGGTCTAGCACAGATACGCAGTATTTT,CASSLGHRSSTDTQYF
TRBV6-1,once,NA,TRBJ1-1,TGTGCCAGCAGAGGTAACTTTGAGAACACTGAAGCTTTCTTT,CASRGNFENTEAFF
TRBV4-2,NA,NA,TRBJ1-4,TGTGCCAGCAGCCCCCGGATCGGAACTAATGAAAAACTGTTTTTT,CASSPRIGTNEKLFF
TRBV29-1,NA,TRBD2,TRBJ2-1,TGCAGCGTTGAAGATGGGCTAGCGGGTTTCAATGAGCAGTTCTTC,CSVEDGLAGFNEQFF
TRBV18,once,TRBD1,TRBJ2-3,TGTGCCAGCTCACCGAGGACAGGGGAAGGAGGGACAGATACGCAGTATTTT,CASSPRTGEGGTDTQYF
TRBV19,NA,NA,TRBJ2-6,TGTGCCAGTAGTATAGACCGACAGGCCTCCTCTGGGGCCAACGTCCTGACTTTC,CASSIDRQASSGANVLTF
TRBV2,NA,TRBD1,TRBJ1-5,TGTGCCAGCAGTGAAGTACAGGGGATTAATAGCAATCAGCCCCAGCATTTT,CASSEVQGINSNQPQHF
TRBV18,NA,NA,TRBJ1-2,TGTGCCAGCTCAACGACGTCGAATAACTATGGCTACACCTTC,CASSTTSNNYGYTF